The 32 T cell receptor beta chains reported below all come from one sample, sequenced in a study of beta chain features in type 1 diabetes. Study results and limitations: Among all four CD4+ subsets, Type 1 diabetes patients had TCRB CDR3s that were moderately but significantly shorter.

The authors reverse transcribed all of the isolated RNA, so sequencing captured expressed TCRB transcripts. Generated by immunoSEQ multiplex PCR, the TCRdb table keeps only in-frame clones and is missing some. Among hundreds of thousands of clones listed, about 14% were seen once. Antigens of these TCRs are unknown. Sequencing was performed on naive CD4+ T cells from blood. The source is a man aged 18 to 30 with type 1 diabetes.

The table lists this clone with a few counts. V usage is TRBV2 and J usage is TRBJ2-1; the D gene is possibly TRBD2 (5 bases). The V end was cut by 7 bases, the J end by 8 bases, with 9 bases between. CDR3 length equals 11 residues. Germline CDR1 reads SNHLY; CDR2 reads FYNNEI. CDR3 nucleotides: TGTGCCAGCACAACTAGTCATGAGCAGTTCTTC. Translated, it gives CASTTSHEQFF.

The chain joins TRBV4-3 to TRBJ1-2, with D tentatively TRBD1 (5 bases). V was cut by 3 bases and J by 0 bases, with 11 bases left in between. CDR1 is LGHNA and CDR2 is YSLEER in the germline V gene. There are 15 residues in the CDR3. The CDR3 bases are TGCGCCAGCAGCCACAGGGACGGCACTAACTATGGCTACACCTTC. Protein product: CASSHRDGTNYGYTF.

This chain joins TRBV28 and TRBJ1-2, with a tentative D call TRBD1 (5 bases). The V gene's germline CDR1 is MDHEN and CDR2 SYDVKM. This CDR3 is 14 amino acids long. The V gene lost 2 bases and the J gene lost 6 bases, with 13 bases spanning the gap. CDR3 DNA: TGTGCCAGCAGTTTAGGGACCACTTGGGATGGCTACACCTTC. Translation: CASSLGTTWDGYTF.

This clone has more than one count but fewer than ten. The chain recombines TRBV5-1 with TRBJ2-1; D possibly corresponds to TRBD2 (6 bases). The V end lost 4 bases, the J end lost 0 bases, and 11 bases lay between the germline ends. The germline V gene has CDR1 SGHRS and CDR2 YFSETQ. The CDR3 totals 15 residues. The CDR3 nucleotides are TGCGCCAGCAGCGCGGGATCCAGCTCCTACAATGAGCAGTTCTTC. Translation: CASSAGSSSYNEQFF.

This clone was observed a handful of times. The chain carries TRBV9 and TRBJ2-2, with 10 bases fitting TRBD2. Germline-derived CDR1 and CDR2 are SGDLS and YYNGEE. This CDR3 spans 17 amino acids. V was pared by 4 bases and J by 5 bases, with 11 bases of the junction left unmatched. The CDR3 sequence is CASSISSGRARTGELFF. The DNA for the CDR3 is TGTGCCAGCAGCATATCAAGCGGGAGGGCGCGAACCGGGGAGCTGTTTTTT. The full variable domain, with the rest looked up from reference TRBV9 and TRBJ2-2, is DSGVTQTPKHLITATGQRVTLRCSPRSGDLSVYWYQQSLDQGLQFLIQYYNGEERAKGNILERFSAQQFPDLHSELNLSSLELGDSALYFCASSISSGRARTGELFFGEGSRLTVL.

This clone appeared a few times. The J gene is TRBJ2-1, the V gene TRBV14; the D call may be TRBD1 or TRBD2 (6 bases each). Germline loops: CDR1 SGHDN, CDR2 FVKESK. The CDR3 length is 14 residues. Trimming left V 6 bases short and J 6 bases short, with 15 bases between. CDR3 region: CASSLPGAGNEQFF. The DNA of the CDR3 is TGTGCCAGCAGTCTCCCGGGGGCGGGCAATGAGCAGTTCTTC. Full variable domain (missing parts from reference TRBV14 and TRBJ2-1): EAGVTQFPSHSVIEKGQTVTLRCDPISGHDNLYWYRRVMGKEIKFLLHFVKESKQDESGMPNNRFLAERTGGTYSTLKVQPAELEDSGVYFCASSLPGAGNEQFFGPGTRLTVL.

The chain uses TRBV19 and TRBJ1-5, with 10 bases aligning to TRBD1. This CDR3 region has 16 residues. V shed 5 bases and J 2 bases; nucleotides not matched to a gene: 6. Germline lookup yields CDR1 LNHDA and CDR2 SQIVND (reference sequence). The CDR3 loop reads CASSSRDRGGNQPQHF. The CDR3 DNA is TGTGCCAGTAGTTCTAGGGACAGGGGAGGCAATCAGCCCCAGCATTTT.

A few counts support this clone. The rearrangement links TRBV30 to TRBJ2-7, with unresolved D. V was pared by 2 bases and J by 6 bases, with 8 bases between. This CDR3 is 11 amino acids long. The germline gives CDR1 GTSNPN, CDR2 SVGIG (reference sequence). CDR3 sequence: CAWSPASEQYF. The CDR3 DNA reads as TGTGCCTGGAGTCCGGCTAGCGAGCAGTACTTC. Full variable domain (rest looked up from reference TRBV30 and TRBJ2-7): SQTIHQWPATLVQPVGSPLSLECTVEGTSNPNLYWYRQAAGRGLQLLFYSVGIGQISSEVPQNLSASRPQDRQFILSSKKLLLSDSGFYLCAWSPASEQYFGPGTRLTVT.

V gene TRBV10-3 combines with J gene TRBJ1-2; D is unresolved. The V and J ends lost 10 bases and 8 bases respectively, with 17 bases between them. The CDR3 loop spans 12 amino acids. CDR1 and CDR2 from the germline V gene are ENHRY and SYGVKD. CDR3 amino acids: CATSSPLEGYTF. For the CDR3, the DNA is TGTGCCACAAGCAGCCCCTTAGAAGGCTACACCTTC.

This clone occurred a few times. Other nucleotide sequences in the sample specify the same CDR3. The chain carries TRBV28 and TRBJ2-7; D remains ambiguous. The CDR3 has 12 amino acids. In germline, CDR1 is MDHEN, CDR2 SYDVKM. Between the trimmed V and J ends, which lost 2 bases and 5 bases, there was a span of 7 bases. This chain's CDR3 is CASSLVGDEQYF. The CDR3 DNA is TGTGCCAGCAGTTTAGTTGGGGACGAGCAGTACTTC.

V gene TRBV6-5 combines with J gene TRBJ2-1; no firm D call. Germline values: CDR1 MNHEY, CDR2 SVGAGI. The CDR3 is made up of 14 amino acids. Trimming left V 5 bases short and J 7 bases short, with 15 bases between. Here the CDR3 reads CASSTTTRWNEQFF. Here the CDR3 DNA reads TGTGCCAGCAGTACCACGACACGGTGGAATGAGCAGTTCTTC.

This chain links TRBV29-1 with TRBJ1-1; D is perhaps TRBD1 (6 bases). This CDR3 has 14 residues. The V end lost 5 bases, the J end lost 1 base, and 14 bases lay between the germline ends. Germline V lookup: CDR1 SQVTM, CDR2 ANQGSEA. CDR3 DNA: TGCAGCGTTCGCAAAGCGGACAGGAACACTGAAGCTTTCTTT. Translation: CSVRKADRNTEAFF.

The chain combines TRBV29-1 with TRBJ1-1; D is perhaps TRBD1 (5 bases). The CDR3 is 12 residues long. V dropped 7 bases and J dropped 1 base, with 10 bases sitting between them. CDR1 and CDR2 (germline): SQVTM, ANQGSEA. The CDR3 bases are TGCAGCGCCGGGACGGCGAACACTGAAGCTTTCTTT. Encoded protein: CSAGTANTEAFF.

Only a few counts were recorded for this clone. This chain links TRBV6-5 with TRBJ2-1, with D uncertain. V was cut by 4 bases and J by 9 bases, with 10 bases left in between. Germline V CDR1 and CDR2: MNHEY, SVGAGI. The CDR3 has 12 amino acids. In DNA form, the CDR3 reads TGTGCCAGCAGTTCCCCCTGGGGTGAGCAGTTCTTC. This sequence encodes CASSSPWGEQFF.

For the CDR3, the DNA is TGTGCCAGCAGCTTACAGGCCACCGGGGAGCTGTTTTTT. Protein sequence: CASSLQATGELFF. This chain connects TRBV2 to TRBJ2-2; TRBD1 is a possible D gene (5 bases). This CDR3 contains 13 residues. Deletions cut 6 bases from V and 4 bases from J, with 9 bases between. Germline V CDR1 and CDR2: SNHLY, FYNNEI.

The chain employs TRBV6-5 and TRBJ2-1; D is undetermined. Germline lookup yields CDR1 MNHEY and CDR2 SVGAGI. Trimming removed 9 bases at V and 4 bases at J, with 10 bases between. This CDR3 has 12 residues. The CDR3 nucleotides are TGTGCCAGTAGAGGACCTTACAATGAGCAGTTCTTC. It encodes CASRGPYNEQFF.

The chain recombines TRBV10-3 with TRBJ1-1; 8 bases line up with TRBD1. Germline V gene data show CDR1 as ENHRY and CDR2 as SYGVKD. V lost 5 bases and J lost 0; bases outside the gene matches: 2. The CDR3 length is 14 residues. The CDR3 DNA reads TGTGCCATCAGTACGGACAGGGTGAACACTGAAGCTTTCTTT. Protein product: CAISTDRVNTEAFF.

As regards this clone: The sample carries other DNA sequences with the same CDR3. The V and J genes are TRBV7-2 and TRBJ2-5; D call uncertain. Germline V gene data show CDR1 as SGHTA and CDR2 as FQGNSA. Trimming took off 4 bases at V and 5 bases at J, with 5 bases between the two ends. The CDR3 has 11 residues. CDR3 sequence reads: CASSSAETQYF. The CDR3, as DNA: TGTGCCAGCAGCTCCGCGGAGACCCAGTACTTC.

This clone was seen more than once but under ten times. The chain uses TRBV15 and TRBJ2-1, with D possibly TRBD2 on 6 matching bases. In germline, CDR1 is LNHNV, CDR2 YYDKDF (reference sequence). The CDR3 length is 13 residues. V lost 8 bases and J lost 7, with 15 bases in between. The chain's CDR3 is CATSLTSGNEQFF. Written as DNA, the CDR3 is TGTGCCACCTCGTTGACTAGTGGGAATGAGCAGTTCTTC. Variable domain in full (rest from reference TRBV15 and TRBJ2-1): DAMVIQNPRYQVTQFGKPVTLSCSQTLNHNVMYWYQQKSSQAPKLLFHYYDKDFNNEADTPDNFQSRRPNTSFCFLDIRSPGLGDTAMYLCATSLTSGNEQFFGPGTRLTVL.

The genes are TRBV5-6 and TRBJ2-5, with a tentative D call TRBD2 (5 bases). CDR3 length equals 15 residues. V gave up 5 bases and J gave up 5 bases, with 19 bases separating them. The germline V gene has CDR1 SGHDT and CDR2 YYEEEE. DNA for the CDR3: TGTGCCAGCAGGTGGACGGGGTCCGTGGGGGAGACCCAGTACTTC. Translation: CASRWTGSVGETQYF.

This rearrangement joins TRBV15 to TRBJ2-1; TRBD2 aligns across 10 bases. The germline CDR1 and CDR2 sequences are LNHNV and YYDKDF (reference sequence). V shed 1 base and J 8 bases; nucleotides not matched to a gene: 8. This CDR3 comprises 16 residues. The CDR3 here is CATSRVQAGGPHEQFF. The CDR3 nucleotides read TGTGCCACCAGCAGAGTTCAAGCGGGAGGGCCTCATGAGCAGTTCTTC.

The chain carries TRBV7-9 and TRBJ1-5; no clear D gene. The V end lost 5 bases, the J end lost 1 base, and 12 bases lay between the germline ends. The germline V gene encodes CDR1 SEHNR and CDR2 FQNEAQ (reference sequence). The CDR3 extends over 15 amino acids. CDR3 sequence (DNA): TGTGCCAGCAGCCCGGACCCCGGGAGCAATCAGCCCCAGCATTTT. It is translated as CASSPDPGSNQPQHF.

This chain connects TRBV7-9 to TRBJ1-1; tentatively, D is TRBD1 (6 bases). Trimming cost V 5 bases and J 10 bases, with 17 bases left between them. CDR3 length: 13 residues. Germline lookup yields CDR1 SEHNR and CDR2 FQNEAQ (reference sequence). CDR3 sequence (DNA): TGTGCCAGCAGCCCCCGACAGGAAAGCGTAGCTTTCTTT. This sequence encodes CASSPRQESVAFF.

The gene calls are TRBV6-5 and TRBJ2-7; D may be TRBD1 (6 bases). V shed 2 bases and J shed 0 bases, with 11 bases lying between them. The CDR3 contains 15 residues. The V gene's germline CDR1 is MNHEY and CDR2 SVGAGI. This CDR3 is CASSYGQGGSYEQYF. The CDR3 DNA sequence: TGTGCCAGCAGTTACGGGCAAGGGGGCTCCTACGAGCAGTACTTC.

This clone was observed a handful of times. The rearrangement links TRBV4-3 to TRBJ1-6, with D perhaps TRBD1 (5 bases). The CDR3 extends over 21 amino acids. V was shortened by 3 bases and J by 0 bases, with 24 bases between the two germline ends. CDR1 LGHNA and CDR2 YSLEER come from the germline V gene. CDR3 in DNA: TGCGCCAGCAGCCAGGGGGAAAGGGGTCTATCGGGGAGCTCCTATAATTCACCCCTCCACTTT. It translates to CASSQGERGLSGSSYNSPLHF.

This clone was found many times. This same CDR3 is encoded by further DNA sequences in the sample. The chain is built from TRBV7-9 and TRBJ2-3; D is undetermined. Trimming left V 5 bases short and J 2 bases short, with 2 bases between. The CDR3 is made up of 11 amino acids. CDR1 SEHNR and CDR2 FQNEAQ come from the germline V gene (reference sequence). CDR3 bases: TGTGCCAGCAGCGACACAGATACGCAGTATTTT. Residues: CASSDTDTQYF.

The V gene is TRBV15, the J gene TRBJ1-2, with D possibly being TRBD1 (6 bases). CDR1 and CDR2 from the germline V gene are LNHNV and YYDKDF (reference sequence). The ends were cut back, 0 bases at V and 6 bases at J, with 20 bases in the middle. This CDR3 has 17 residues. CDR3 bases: TGTGCCACCAGCAGAGATCCCGGGGGACAATCAATCAATGGCTACACCTTC. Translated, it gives CATSRDPGGQSINGYTF.

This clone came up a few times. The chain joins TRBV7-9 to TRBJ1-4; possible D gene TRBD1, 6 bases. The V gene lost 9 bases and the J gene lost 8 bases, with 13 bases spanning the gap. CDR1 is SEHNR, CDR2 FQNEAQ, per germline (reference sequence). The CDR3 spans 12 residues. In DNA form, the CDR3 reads TGTGCCAGTACCCAAAGGGGGGAAAAACTGTTTTTT. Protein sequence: CASTQRGEKLFF.

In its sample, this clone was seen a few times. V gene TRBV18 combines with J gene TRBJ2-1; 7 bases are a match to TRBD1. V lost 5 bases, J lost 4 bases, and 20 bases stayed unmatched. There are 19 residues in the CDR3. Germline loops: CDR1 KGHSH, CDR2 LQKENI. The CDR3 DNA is TGTGCCAGCTCATCTAAAGGGGTCCAGGGACAGAGGGTATACAATGAGCAGTTCTTC. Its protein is CASSSKGVQGQRVYNEQFF.

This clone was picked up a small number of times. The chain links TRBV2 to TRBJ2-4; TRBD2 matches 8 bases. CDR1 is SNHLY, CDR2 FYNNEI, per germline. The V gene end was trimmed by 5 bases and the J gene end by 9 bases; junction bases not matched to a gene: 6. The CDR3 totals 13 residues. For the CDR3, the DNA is TGTGCCAGCAGTCCCGCGGGGGGTGGCATTCAGTACTTC. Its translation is CASSPAGGGIQYF.

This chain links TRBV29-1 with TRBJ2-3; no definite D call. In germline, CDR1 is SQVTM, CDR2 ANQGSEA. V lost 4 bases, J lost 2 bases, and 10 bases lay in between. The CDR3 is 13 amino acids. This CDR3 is CSVVWSLTDTQYF. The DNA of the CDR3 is TGCAGCGTTGTATGGAGTCTCACAGATACGCAGTATTTT.

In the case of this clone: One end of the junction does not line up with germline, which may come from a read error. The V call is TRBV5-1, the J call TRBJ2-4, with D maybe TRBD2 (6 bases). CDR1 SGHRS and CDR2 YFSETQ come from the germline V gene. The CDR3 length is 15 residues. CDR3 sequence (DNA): TGCGCCAGCAGCTTGGCGGGTGTAGGGGAGGAGGGTCGGAACTTC. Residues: CASSLAGVGEEGRNF.